These 27 T cell receptor beta chains came from one sample sequenced in a study of OX40 agonist ivuxolimab in advanced cancers. TCRdb's table, derived via immunoSEQ multiplex PCR, lists solely in-frame clones and lacks some. Of tens of thousands of clones in the sample, approximately 89% were seen once. The sample in question was CD4+ or CD8+ T cells sorted from blood, obtained in a trial of the OX40 agonist ivuxolimab. The receptors stem from an adult with an advanced solid tumor such as melanoma, head and neck, liver or kidney cancer.

V gene TRBV7-2 combines with J gene TRBJ1-6; D unclear. In germline, CDR1 is SGHTA, CDR2 FQGNSA. Trimming stripped 3 bases from V and 8 bases from J, with 8 bases between. CDR3 length: 13 amino acids. CDR3 bases: TGTGCCAGCAGCTTTAATCGGTATTCACCCCTCCACTTT. Amino acid sequence: CASSFNRYSPLHF.

This chain joins TRBV6-5 and TRBJ1-3; D is perhaps TRBD1 (6 bases). The ends were cut back, 5 bases at V and 4 bases at J, with 12 bases in the middle. Germline-derived CDR1 and CDR2 are MNHEY and SVGAGI. The CDR3 contains 14 residues. CDR3 sequence (DNA): TGTGCCAGCAGTACCTCAGGGGCAGGAAACACCATATATTTT. Its translation is CASSTSGAGNTIYF.

This rearrangement joins TRBV20-1 to TRBJ2-1, with D unclear. With 3 bases removed from V and 7 bases from J, the gap between germline ends came to 4 bases. The germline V gene has CDR1 DFQATT and CDR2 SNEGSKA (reference sequence). The CDR3 is made up of 10 amino acids. This chain's CDR3 is CSASLNEQFF. The CDR3 nucleotides are TGCAGTGCTAGTCTGAATGAGCAGTTCTTC.

This clone was seen a handful of times. CDR3 region: CASSLGAGGPQNIQYF. CDR3 bases: TGTGCCAGCAGCTTAGGAGCGGGGGGCCCCCAAAACATTCAGTACTTC. The chain links TRBV7-2 to TRBJ2-4; 9 bases fit TRBD2. Per the germline V gene, CDR1 is SGHTA and CDR2 is FQGNSA. CDR3 length equals 16 residues. V was clipped by 1 base and J by 5 bases; unmatched bases: 6.

The gene calls are TRBV6-1 and TRBJ1-6, with D tentatively TRBD1 (5 bases). Germline assignment: CDR1 MNHNS and CDR2 SASEGT. Trimming cost V 6 bases and J 9 bases, with 12 bases left between them. This CDR3 has 13 residues. The CDR3 DNA reads TGTGCCAGCAGGGCGAGGGGTAGTTCACCCCTCCACTTT. This gives the protein CASRARGSSPLHF.

The chain joins TRBV7-8 to TRBJ2-5, with 8 bases aligning to TRBD2. Looked up from germline, CDR1 is SGHVS and CDR2 is FQNEAQ. J was trimmed by 3 bases and V by 5 bases; bases with no gene match: 11. There are 16 residues in the CDR3. CDR3 amino acids: CASSLAGGGGKETQYF. For the CDR3, the DNA is TGTGCCAGCAGCCTCGCGGGGGGCGGGGGGAAAGAGACCCAGTACTTC.

The rearrangement uses TRBV5-4 and TRBJ2-3; TRBD2 matches 11 bases. Losses at the gene ends were 4 bases for V and 5 bases for J; bases not matched to a gene: 6. The germline V gene encodes CDR1 SGHNT and CDR2 YYREEE (reference sequence). The CDR3 is 15 residues long. The CDR3 sequence is CASSPTSGGGDTQYF. The CDR3 nucleotides read TGTGCCAGCAGCCCCACTAGCGGGGGCGGAGATACGCAGTATTTT.

The CDR3 here is CASSLTGNYGYTF. CDR3 in DNA: TGTGCCAGCAGTTTGACAGGAAACTATGGCTACACCTTC. The chain is built from TRBV27 and TRBJ1-2, with a possible D match to TRBD1 (6 bases). The ends were cut back, 3 bases at V and 2 bases at J, with 7 bases in the middle. CDR3 length equals 13 residues. Per the germline V gene, CDR1 is MNHEY and CDR2 is SMNVEV (reference sequence).

This clone has a handful of counts. The chain joins TRBV5-1 to TRBJ2-1, with 10 bases that match TRBD1. The germline gives CDR1 SGHRS, CDR2 YFSETQ. The CDR3 totals 14 residues. V lost 3 bases, J lost 8 bases, and 5 bases stayed unmatched. The CDR3 DNA reads TGCGCCAGCAGCTACGGACAGGGGGTGGATGAGCAGTTCTTC. Translating gives CASSYGQGVDEQFF.

This rearrangement joins TRBV5-1 to TRBJ2-7; the match to TRBD2 covers 7 bases. Germline V gives CDR1 SGHRS, CDR2 YFSETQ. The J segment lost 5 bases and the V segment lost 4 bases, leaving 9 bases of the junction unmatched. The CDR3 is 14 amino acids. In DNA form, the CDR3 reads TGCGCCAGCAGCCCCCGGCCAAGCGGGGACGAGCAGTACTTC. Translation gives CASSPRPSGDEQYF.

This rearrangement joins TRBV18 to TRBJ2-2; D tentatively reads TRBD1 or TRBD2 (6 bases each). The CDR3 spans 16 residues. The germline V and J ends were trimmed by 1 base and 2 bases, with 11 bases remaining between them. In germline, CDR1 is KGHSH, CDR2 LQKENI. CDR3 coding DNA: TGTGCCAGCTCACCACGACGGGGGCAAAACACCGGGGAGCTGTTTTTT. Encoded protein: CASSPRRGQNTGELFF.

V is TRBV5-1 and J is TRBJ2-2, with D tentatively TRBD1 (5 bases). Trimming shortened V by 4 bases and J by 1 base, and 8 bases separated the two germline ends. CDR1 is SGHRS, CDR2 YFSETQ, per germline. This CDR3 is 14 amino acids long. In DNA, the CDR3 is TGCGCCAGCAGCGACAGATTGAACACCGGGGAGCTGTTTTTT. Its protein product is CASSDRLNTGELFF.

This clone was seen just once. This chain connects TRBV18 to TRBJ2-7; a possible D gene is TRBD1 (6 bases). CDR3 length equals 14 residues. Per the germline V gene, CDR1 is KGHSH and CDR2 is LQKENI. V was shortened by 6 bases and J by 2 bases, with 14 bases between the two germline ends. The DNA for the CDR3 is TGTGCCAGCTCCCCTACCCGACAGGCCTACGAGCAGTACTTC. This encodes CASSPTRQAYEQYF.

This clone was counted once. The chain employs TRBV5-6 and TRBJ2-7; no clear D. Per the germline V gene, CDR1 is SGHDT and CDR2 is YYEEEE. V was pared by 1 base and J by 2 bases, with 13 bases between. The CDR3 has 15 amino acids. CDR3 protein: CASSLLDRPTYEQYF. The CDR3 bases are TGTGCCAGCAGCTTGCTGGACCGTCCAACCTACGAGCAGTACTTC.

This sequence joins TRBV9 and TRBJ1-2, with D hard to call. V was cut by 3 bases and J by 2 bases, with 14 bases left in between. The CDR3 spans 15 residues. In germline, CDR1 is SGDLS, CDR2 YYNGEE. CDR3 sequence reads: CASSATTTGNYGYTF. The DNA of the CDR3 is TGTGCCAGCAGCGCTACAACGACGGGAAACTATGGCTACACCTTC.

The chain employs TRBV18 and TRBJ1-2; no definite D call. Germline CDR1 reads KGHSH; CDR2 reads LQKENI. The CDR3 spans 15 residues. With 3 bases removed from V and 0 bases from J, the gap between germline ends came to 11 bases. CDR3 DNA sequence: TGTGCCAGCTCACCGTTCGCTGGTCCTAACTATGGCTACACCTTC. It translates to CASSPFAGPNYGYTF. Full variable domain (remainder filled in from reference TRBV18 and TRBJ1-2): NAGVMQNPRHLVRRRGQEARLRCSPMKGHSHVYWYRQLPEEGLKFMVYLQKENIIDESGMPKERFSAEFPKEGPSILRIQQVVRGDSAAYFCASSPFAGPNYGYTFGSGTRLTVV.

The J gene is TRBJ2-6, the V gene TRBV2, with D perhaps TRBD2 (7 bases). Trimming took 7 bases from V and 2 from J, leaving 9 bases between them. The CDR3 runs 14 residues. Germline V gene lookup returns CDR1 SNHLY and CDR2 FYNNEI. The CDR3 loop is CASTGGPGANVLTF. CDR3 in DNA: TGTGCCAGCACCGGGGGGCCTGGGGCCAACGTCCTGACTTTC.

J is TRBJ2-6 and V is TRBV5-1, with TRBD1 identical over 8 bases. The CDR3 runs 17 residues. CDR1 is SGHRS, CDR2 YFSETQ, per germline. The trim removed 4 bases at V and 1 base at J, leaving 7 bases unmatched. The DNA for the CDR3 is TGCGCCAGCAGCCCGGACAGGGAGGTATCTGGGGCCAACGTCCTGACTTTC. Translated, it gives CASSPDREVSGANVLTF.

The chain employs TRBV6-4 and TRBJ2-3; D perhaps matches TRBD1 (6 bases). This CDR3 spans 13 amino acids. The germline gives CDR1 MRHNA, CDR2 SNTAGT. V lost 5 bases and J lost 6, with 12 bases in between. Here the CDR3 reads CASSQTRGDTQYF. The CDR3, as DNA: TGTGCCAGCAGTCAGACCAGGGGTGATACGCAGTATTTT.

This chain joins TRBV6-5 and TRBJ1-2, with D maybe TRBD1 (6 bases). Germline V lookup: CDR1 MNHEY, CDR2 SVGAGI. V dropped 6 bases and J dropped 4 bases, with 18 bases sitting between them. The CDR3 contains 15 residues. The CDR3 loop reads CASSPSGGGSYGYTF. CDR3 DNA sequence: TGTGCCAGCAGCCCCTCGGGGGGCGGGAGCTATGGCTACACCTTC.

This CDR3 is CASSGPGANYGYTF. The CDR3 DNA sequence: TGTGCCAGCAGTGGGCCGGGGGCGAACTATGGCTACACCTTC. The rearrangement uses TRBV25-1 and TRBJ1-2; TRBD1 is a possible D gene (6 bases). V lost 4 bases, J lost 2 bases, and 11 bases lay in between. The CDR3 has 14 amino acids. CDR1 is MGHDK, CDR2 SYGVNS, per germline.

The chain recombines TRBV11-2 with TRBJ2-1; 8 nucleotides agree with TRBD2. The CDR3 has 16 residues. CDR1 is SGHAT, CDR2 FQNNGV, per germline. V was clipped by 5 bases and J by 4 bases; unmatched bases: 10. The CDR3 DNA is TGTGCCAGCAGCCCCCGACTAGCGCGGGCGTACAATGAGCAGTTCTTC. Translating it yields CASSPRLARAYNEQFF. Using reference TRBV11-2 and TRBJ2-1 for the parts outside the CDR3, the full variable domain is EAGVAQSPRYKIIEKRQSVAFWCNPISGHATLYWYQQILGQGPKLLIQFQNNGVVDDSQLPKDRFSAERLKGVDSTLKIQPAKLEDSAVYLCASSPRLARAYNEQFFGPGTRLTVL.

The chain employs TRBV9 and TRBJ2-5; no firm D call. This CDR3 region has 12 residues. The V end was cut by 0 bases, the J end by 5 bases, with 5 bases between. Germline values: CDR1 SGDLS, CDR2 YYNGEE. CDR3 amino acids: CASSVGYETQYF. CDR3 nucleotide sequence: TGTGCCAGCAGCGTAGGTTATGAGACCCAGTACTTC.

Only a few counts were recorded for this clone. The chain employs TRBV4-1 and TRBJ1-6, with 8 bases lining up with TRBD1. With 1 base clipped from V and 7 bases from J, the junction kept 15 bases outside the gene matches. The CDR3 has 19 amino acids. Germline V gene sequence: CDR1 MGHRA, CDR2 YSYEKL. The CDR3 DNA sequence: TGCGCCAGCAGCCAAGCCGGACAGGGTGTAAGGGTGGTAAATTCACCCCTCCACTTT. It is translated as CASSQAGQGVRVVNSPLHF.

This sequence joins TRBV7-2 and TRBJ1-1; no clear D. The ends were cut back, 1 base at V and 1 base at J, with 10 bases in the middle. Germline V gives CDR1 SGHTA, CDR2 FQGNSA. This CDR3 region has 15 residues. The CDR3 reads CASSLGPAQNTEAFF. Here the CDR3 DNA reads TGTGCCAGCAGCTTAGGTCCAGCACAGAACACTGAAGCTTTCTTT.

The chain recombines TRBV21-1 with TRBJ1-4; TRBD1, the D gene given by the table, was not confirmed from the DNA. TRBV21-1 is listed as a pseudogene. The CDR3 covers 19 residues. In DNA form, the CDR3 reads TGTGCCAGCAGCAAAGCGGGGGACAGGGTCGTGCAAGTTAATGAAAAACTGTTTTTT. Translated, it gives CASSKAGDRVVQVNEKLFF.

The chain has TRBV19 and TRBJ2-3, with 8 nucleotides matching TRBD1. The CDR3 covers 15 residues. Germline CDR1 and CDR2: LNHDA and SQIVND (reference sequence). With V trimmed by 1 base and J by 4 bases, 4 bases remained unmatched. Here the CDR3 reads CASSIVPGGSDTQYF. In DNA form, the CDR3 reads TGTGCCAGTAGTATAGTCCCAGGGGGCTCAGATACGCAGTATTTT. Variable domain in full (rest from reference TRBV19 and TRBJ2-3): DGGITQSPKYLFRKEGQNVTLSCEQNLNHDAMYWYRQDPGQGLRLIYYSQIVNDFQKGDIAEGYSVSREKKESFPLTVTSAQKNPTAFYLCASSIVPGGSDTQYFGPGTRLTVL.